Sequencing of this TCR beta chain was carried out in a study of T cells in Graves' hyperthyroidism and ophthalmopathy. The investigators amplified TCR beta CDR3 regions from RNA transcripts. HTBI primers were used for first-round RT-PCR of the TCR CDR3. Using its own MiXCR run on the multiplex PCR reads, TCRdb lists one record per CDR3 protein. The table includes over 300,000 distinct CDR3 sequences, 11% to 15% detected once. A patient was excluded if there was uncontrolled infection, other autoimmune disease, pregnancy or lactation. Diagnosis relied on clinical symptoms, serum thyroxine and TRAb, thyroid ultrasound and orbital computed tomography. Using about 10 ml of fresh peripheral blood, PBMCs were prepared. This clonotype was seen many times. What it recognizes is unknown. Germline CDR1 reads GTSNPN; CDR2 reads SVGIG (reference sequence). The CDR3 is 12 amino acids. The germline V and J ends were trimmed by 6 bases and 2 bases, with 11 bases remaining between them.

Findings and caveats of the study: Ophthalmopathy and stable hyperthyroidism were told apart by a 13 V-J model.

Source material: blood. V and J are TRBV30 and TRBJ2-7; the D gene is possibly TRBD2 (6 bases). The receptor's source is a woman in her fifties or sixties with Graves' hyperthyroidism. The CDR3: CACGRGTYEQYF. CDR3 DNA: TGTGCCTGCGGGAGAGGGACCTACGAGCAGTACTTC.